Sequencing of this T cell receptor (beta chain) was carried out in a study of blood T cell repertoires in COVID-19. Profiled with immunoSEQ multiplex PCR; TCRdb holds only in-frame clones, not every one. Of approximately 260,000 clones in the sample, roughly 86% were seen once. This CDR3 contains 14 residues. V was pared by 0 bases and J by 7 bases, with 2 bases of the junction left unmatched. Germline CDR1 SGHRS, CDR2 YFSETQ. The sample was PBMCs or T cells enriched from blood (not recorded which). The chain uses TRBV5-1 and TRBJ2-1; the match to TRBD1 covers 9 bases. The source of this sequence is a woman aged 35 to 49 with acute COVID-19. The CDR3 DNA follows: TGCGCCAGCAGCTTGGACAGGGGGCATAATGAGCAGTTCTTC. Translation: CASSLDRGHNEQFF. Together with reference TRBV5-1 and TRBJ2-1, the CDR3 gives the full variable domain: KAGVTQTPRYLIKTRGQQVTLSCSPISGHRSVSWYQQTPGQGLQFLFEYFSETQRNKGNFPGRFSGRQFSNSRSEMNVSTLELGDSALYLCASSLDRGHNEQFFGPGTRLTVL.